A single sample gave rise to the 5 T cell receptor beta chains below, sequenced in a study of regulatory T cells in long-lasting Graves disease. Documented time point: newly diagnosed GD, antithyroid drugs for less than 3 months. Scientists built the TCR library using RNA that was extracted from PBMCs. To make TCR beta libraries, researchers used iRepertoire HTBI primers and Arm-PCR of CDR3 regions. TCRdb ran MiXCR on the multiplex PCR reads and lists one entry per CDR3 protein. The table lists 550,000 to 650,000 distinct CDR3 sequences, about 16% of them singletons. These data also formed part of another study, on T cells in Graves' hyperthyroidism and ophthalmopathy.

This material consisted of peripheral blood mononuclear cells (PBMCs), taken at new diagnosis, from a patient treated with antithyroid drugs. These receptors all stem from a man younger than 30 with Graves disease.

This clonotype was found many times. A junction end diverges from the germline sequence, so it may reflect a read error. The CDR3 nucleotides are TGTGCTAGCAGCTTTCGGCGGGAATTGCCCTACAATGAGCAGTTCTTC. Translation gives CASSFRRELPYNEQFF. The gene calls are TRBV7-7 and TRBJ2-1, with a weak D call TRBD2 (6 bases). In germline, CDR1 is SSHAT, CDR2 FNYEAQ (reference sequence). This CDR3 is built from 16 residues.

In its sample, this clonotype was seen many times. The chain uses TRBV20-1 and TRBJ1-1; a possible D gene is TRBD1 (6 bases). Germline V gene sequence: CDR1 DFQATT, CDR2 SNEGSKA (reference sequence). This CDR3 has 12 amino acids. Trimming took 5 bases from V and 4 from J, leaving 11 bases between them. CDR3 region: CSARLGGTEAFF. DNA of the CDR3: TGCAGTGCTCGTTTAGGGGGCACTGAAGCTTTCTTT.

The sample holds many counts of this clonotype. The chain joins TRBV5-5 to TRBJ2-7, with 8 bases fitting TRBD2. CDR1 is SGHKS, CDR2 YYEKEE, per germline (reference sequence). The CDR3 sequence is 18 residues long. Unmatched junction bases numbered 14, after V lost 0 bases and J lost 3 bases. The CDR3: CASSLAPRGASPFYEQYF. The CDR3, as DNA: TGTGCCAGCAGCTTGGCCCCGCGGGGGGCTAGCCCCTTCTACGAGCAGTACTTC.

This clonotype was picked up many times. This rearrangement joins TRBV11-3 to TRBJ2-5, with D possibly matching TRBD1 (5 bases). This CDR3 has 13 amino acids. Germline lookup yields CDR1 SGHNT and CDR2 YENEEA. With 4 bases removed from V and 2 bases from J, the gap between germline ends came to 8 bases. The CDR3 DNA reads TGTGCCAGCAGCTGGGGCGGTCAAGAGACCCAGTACTTC. Translated, it gives CASSWGGQETQYF.

This clonotype was recorded a few times. The V and J genes are TRBV29-1 and TRBJ2-7; D is unclear. The germline V gene has CDR1 SQVTM and CDR2 ANQGSEA. The CDR3 sequence is 12 residues long. Trimming stripped 0 bases from V and 3 bases from J, with 6 bases between. CDR3 loop: CSVEEPNYEQYF. Written as DNA, the CDR3 is TGCAGCGTTGAAGAACCCAACTACGAGCAGTACTTC.